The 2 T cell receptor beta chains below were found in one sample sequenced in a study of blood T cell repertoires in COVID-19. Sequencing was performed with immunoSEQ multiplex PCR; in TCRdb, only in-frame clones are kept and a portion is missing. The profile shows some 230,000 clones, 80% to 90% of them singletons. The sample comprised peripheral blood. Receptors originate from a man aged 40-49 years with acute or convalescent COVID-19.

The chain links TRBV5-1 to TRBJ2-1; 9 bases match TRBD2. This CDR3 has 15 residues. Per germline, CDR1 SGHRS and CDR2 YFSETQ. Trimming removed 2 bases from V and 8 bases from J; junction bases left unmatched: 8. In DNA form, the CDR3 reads TGCGCCAGCAGCTTCGGGCTAGCGGGGAAGGATGAGCAGTTCTTC. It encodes CASSFGLAGKDEQFF.

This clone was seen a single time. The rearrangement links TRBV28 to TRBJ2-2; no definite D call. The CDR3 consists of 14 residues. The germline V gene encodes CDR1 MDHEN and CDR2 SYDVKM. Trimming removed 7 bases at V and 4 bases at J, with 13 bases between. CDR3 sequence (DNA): TGTGCCAGCACCCATCCGGGTAGCACCGGGGAGCTGTTTTTT. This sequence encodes CASTHPGSTGELFF.